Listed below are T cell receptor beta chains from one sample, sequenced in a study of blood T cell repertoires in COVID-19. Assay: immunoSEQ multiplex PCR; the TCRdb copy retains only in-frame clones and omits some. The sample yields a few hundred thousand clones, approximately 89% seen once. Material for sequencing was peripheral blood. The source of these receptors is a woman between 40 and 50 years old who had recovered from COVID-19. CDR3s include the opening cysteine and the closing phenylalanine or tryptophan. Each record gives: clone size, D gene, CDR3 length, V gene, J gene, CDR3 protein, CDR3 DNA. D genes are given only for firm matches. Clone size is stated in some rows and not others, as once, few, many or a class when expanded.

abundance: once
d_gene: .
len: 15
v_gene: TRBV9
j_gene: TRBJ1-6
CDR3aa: CASSALGVDYSPLHF
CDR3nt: TGTGCCAGCAGCGCGCTTGGAGTAGATTATTCACCCCTCCACTTT

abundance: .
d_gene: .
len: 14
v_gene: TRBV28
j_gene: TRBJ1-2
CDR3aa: CASSLWGGYRGYTF
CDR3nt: TGTGCCAGCAGTTTATGGGGAGGGTACCGTGGCTACACCTTC

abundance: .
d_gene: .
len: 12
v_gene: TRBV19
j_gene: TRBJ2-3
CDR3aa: CASGRSGVAQYF
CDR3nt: TGTGCCAGTGGTCGATCGGGGGTTGCGCAGTATTTT

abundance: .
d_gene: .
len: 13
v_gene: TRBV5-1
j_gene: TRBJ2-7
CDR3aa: CASSPRRGDEQYF
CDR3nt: TGCGCCAGCAGCCCACGGAGGGGCGACGAGCAGTACTTC

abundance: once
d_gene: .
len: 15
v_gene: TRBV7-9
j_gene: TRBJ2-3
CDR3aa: CASSFPTAGTDTQYF
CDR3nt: TGTGCCAGCAGCTTCCCTACCGCGGGTACAGATACGCAGTATTTT

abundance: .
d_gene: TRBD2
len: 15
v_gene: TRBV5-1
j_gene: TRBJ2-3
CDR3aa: CASNGLAGEGDTQYF
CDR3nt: TGCGCCAGCAACGGCCTAGCGGGAGAGGGAGATACGCAGTATTTT

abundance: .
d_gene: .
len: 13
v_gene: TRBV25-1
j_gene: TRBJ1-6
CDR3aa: CASSTGLNSPLHF
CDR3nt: TGTGCCAGCAGTACAGGGTTGAATTCACCCCTCCACTTT

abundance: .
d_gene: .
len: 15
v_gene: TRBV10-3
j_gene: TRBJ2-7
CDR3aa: CAISDTGRDTTEQYF
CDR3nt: TGTGCCATCAGTGACACGGGTCGGGACACCACCGAGCAGTACTTC

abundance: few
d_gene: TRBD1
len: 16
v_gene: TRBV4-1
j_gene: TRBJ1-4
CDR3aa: CASSQIGQGRDEKLFF
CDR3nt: TGCGCCAGCAGCCAAATCGGACAGGGGCGCGATGAAAAACTGTTTTTT

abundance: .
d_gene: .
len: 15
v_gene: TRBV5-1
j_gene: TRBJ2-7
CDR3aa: CASSLGGRASYEQYF
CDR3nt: TGCGCCAGCAGCTTGGGGGGGCGGGCCTCCTACGAGCAGTACTTC

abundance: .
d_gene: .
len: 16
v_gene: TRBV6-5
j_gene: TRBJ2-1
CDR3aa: CASSYSGSRNYNEQFF
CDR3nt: TGTGCCAGCAGTTACTCTGGGAGCAGGAATTACAATGAGCAGTTCTTC

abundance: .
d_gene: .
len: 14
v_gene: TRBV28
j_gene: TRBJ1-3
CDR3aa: CASTPRREGNTIYF
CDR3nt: TGTGCCAGCACCCCTCGGCGGGAGGGAAACACCATATATTTT

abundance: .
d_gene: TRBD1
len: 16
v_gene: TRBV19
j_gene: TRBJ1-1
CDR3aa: CASSIERRDRSAEAFF
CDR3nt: TGTGCCAGTAGTATAGAACGAAGGGACAGATCCGCTGAAGCTTTCTTT

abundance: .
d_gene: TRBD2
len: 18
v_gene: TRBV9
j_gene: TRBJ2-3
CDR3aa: CASSFRAGGLAGTDTQYF
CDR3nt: TGTGCCAGCAGCTTCAGAGCGGGGGGACTAGCGGGAACAGATACGCAGTATTTT

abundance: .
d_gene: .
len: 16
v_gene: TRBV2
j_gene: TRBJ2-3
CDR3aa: CASSLGPPGSTDTQYF
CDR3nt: TGTGCCAGCAGTCTAGGACCCCCGGGGAGCACAGATACGCAGTATTTT

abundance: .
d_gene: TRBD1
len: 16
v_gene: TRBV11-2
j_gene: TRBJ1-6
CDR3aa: CASSLIAGGKNSPLHF
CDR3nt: TGTGCCAGCAGCTTAATAGCAGGGGGCAAGAATTCACCCCTCCACTTT

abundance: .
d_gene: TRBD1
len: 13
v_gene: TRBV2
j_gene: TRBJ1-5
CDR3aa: CASRDRGSQPQHF
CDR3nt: TGTGCCAGCAGAGACAGGGGGAGTCAGCCCCAGCATTTT

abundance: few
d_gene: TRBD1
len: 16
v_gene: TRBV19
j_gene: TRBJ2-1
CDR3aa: CASSAQRGTGIDEQFF
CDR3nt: TGTGCCAGTAGTGCACAGCGCGGGACAGGGATCGATGAGCAGTTCTTC

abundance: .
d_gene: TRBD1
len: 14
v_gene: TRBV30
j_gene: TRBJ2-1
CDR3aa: CAWRKGQGEAEQFF
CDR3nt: TGTGCCTGGAGGAAGGGACAGGGGGAAGCTGAGCAGTTCTTC

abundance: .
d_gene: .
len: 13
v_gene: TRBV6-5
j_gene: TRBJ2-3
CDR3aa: CAIGDLSADTQYF
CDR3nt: TGTGCCATCGGGGACTTATCCGCGGATACGCAGTATTTT

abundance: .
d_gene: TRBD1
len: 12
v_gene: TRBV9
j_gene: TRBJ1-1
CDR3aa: CASSVTQGEAFF
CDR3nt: TGTGCCAGCAGCGTGACACAGGGGGAAGCTTTCTTT

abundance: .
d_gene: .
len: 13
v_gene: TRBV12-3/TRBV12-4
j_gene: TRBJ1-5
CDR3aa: CASSLYGIQPQHF
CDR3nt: TGTGCCAGCAGTTTATACGGGATTCAGCCCCAGCATTTT

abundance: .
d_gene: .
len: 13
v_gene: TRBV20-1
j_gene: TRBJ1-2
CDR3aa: CSATEPGDYGYTF
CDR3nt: TGCAGTGCTACTGAACCAGGGGACTATGGCTACACCTTC

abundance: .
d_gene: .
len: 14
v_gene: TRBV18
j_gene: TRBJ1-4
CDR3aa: CASSKGATNEKLFF
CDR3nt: TGTGCCAGCTCTAAAGGGGCCACTAATGAAAAACTGTTTTTT

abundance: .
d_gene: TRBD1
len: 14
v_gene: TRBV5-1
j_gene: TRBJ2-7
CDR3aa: CASSLTQGADEQYF
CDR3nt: TGCGCCAGCAGCTTGACGCAGGGGGCGGACGAGCAGTACTTC

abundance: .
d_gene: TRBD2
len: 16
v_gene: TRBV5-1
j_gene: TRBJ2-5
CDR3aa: CASSRLAGGQQETQYF
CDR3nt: TGCGCCAGCAGCAGACTAGCGGGGGGGCAACAAGAGACCCAGTACTTC

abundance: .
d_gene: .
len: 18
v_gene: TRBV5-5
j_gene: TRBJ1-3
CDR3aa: CASSLFRGQGISGNTIYF
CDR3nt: TGTGCCAGCAGTTTATTTCGAGGGCAGGGGATCTCTGGAAACACCATATATTTT

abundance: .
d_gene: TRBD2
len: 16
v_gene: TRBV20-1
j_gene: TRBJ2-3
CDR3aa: CSASGTRGGGTDTQYF
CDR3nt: TGCAGTGCTAGTGGGACTAGGGGGGGCGGGACAGATACGCAGTATTTT

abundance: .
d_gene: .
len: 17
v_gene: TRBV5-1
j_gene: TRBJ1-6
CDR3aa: CASSLAGMSSYNSPLHF
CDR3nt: TGCGCCAGCAGCTTGGCCGGGATGAGCTCCTATAATTCACCCCTCCACTTT

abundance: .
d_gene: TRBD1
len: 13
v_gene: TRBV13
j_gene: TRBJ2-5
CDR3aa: CASSWGQQETQYF
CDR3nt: TGTGCCAGCAGCTGGGGACAGCAAGAGACCCAGTACTTC

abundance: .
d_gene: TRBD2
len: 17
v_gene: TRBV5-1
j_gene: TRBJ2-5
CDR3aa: CASSLVASGRPGETQYF
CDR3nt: TGCGCCAGCAGCTTGGTGGCTAGCGGGAGACCAGGAGAGACCCAGTACTTC

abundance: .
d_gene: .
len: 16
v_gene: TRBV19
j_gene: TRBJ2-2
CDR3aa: CASSTRTASNTGELFF
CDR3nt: TGTGCCAGTAGTACGCGGACAGCTTCGAACACCGGGGAGCTGTTTTTT

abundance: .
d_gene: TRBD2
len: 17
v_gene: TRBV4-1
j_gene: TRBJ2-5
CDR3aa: CASSPGTSGRAGETQYF
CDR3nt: TGCGCCAGCAGCCCCGGGACTAGCGGGAGGGCCGGAGAGACCCAGTACTTC

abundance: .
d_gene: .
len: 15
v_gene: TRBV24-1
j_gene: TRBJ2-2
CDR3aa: CATSGATTPTGELFF
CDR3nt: TGTGCCACCAGTGGTGCGACAACTCCGACCGGGGAGCTGTTTTTT

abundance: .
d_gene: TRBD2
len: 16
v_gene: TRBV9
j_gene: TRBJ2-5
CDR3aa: CASSVASGTSQETQYF
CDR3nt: TGTGCCAGCAGCGTGGCTAGCGGGACATCCCAAGAGACCCAGTACTTC

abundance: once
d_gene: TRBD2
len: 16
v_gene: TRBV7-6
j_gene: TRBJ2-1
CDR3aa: CASSHERGETYNEQFF
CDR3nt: TGTGCCAGCAGCCATGAGCGGGGCGAGACCTACAATGAGCAGTTCTTC

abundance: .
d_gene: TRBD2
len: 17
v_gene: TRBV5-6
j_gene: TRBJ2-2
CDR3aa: CASSSLAGGPGTGELFF
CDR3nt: TGTGCCAGCAGCTCGTTAGCGGGAGGGCCCGGCACCGGGGAGCTGTTTTTT

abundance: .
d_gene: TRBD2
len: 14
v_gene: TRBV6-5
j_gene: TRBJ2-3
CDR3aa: CASRSTSGTDTQYF
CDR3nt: TGTGCCAGCAGATCGACTAGCGGCACAGATACGCAGTATTTT

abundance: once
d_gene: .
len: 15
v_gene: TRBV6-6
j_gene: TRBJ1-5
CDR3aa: CASSGAGDSNQPQHF
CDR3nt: TGTGCCTCTTCGGGAGCGGGGGATAGCAATCAGCCCCAGCATTTT

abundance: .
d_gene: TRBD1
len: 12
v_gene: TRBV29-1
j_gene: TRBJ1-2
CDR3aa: CSVSQGNYGYTF
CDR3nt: TGCAGCGTCTCACAGGGGAACTATGGCTACACCTTC

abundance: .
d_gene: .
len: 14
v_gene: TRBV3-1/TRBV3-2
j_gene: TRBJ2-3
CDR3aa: CASSQGWRGDTQYF
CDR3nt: TGTGCCAGCAGCCAGGGTTGGAGGGGAGATACGCAGTATTTT

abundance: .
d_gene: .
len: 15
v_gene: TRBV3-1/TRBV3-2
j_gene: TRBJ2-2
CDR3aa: CASRPGLENTGELFF
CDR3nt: TGTGCCAGCAGGCCGGGTTTAGAGAACACCGGGGAGCTGTTTTTT

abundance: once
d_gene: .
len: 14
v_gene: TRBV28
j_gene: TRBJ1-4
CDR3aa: CASREFYDNEKLFF
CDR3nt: TGTGCCAGCCGGGAGTTTTACGATAATGAAAAACTGTTTTTT

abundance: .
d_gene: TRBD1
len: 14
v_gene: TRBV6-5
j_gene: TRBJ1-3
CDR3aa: CASTIGTGPGTIYF
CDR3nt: TGTGCCAGCACAATCGGGACAGGACCCGGGACCATATATTTT

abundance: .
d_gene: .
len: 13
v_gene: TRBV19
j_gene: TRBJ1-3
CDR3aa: CASSIARGNTIYF
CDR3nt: TGTGCCAGTAGTATCGCTCGGGGAAACACCATATATTTT

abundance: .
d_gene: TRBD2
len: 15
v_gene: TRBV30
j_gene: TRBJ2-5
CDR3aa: CAWSVLAGGRETQYF
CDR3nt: TGTGCCTGGAGTGTCTTAGCGGGAGGGCGAGAGACCCAGTACTTC

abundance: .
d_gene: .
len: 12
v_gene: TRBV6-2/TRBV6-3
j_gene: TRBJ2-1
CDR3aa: CASSYQSNEQFF
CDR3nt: TGTGCCAGCAGTTATCAGTCGAATGAGCAGTTCTTC

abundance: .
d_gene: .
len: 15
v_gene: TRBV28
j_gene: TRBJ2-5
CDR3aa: CASSLGGRVGETQYF
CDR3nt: TGTGCCAGCAGTTTAGGTGGCAGGGTTGGAGAGACCCAGTACTTC

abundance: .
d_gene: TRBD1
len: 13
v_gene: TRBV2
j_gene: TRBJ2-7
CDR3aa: CASGGQGTYEQYF
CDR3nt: TGTGCCAGCGGTGGACAGGGTACCTACGAGCAGTACTTC